The subject of this entry is one T cell receptor (beta chain). Its cognate antigen is unknown. These data belong to a study of T cell responses to AZD1222 COVID-19 vaccine. Study conclusions and caveats: Seropositivity was recorded at baseline in only 6 or 7 AZD1222 recipients. Donors skewed white British and female; clonal diversity was possibly underestimated. Vaccine-related CD4 TCRs covered spike, predominating at 160-218 and 743-854. Two doses of AZD1222 preceded a rise in Spike-specific TCR breadth and depth.

The ends were cut back, 5 bases at V and 1 base at J, with 19 bases in the middle. Germline V gene sequence: CDR1 SGHVS, CDR2 FNYEAQ. The CDR3 has 17 amino acids. Method: immunoSEQ multiplex PCR; TCRdb's copy keeps in-frame clones and lacks some. In the table there are 150,000 to 200,000 clones, around 89% of which are singletons. The TCR originated in an adult who received the AZD1222 COVID-19 vaccine. This chain uses TRBV7-6 with TRBJ2-3; D gene unclear. This sample comprised peripheral blood, obtained 28 days after the second AZD1222 dose. CDR3 sequence (DNA): TGTGCCAGCAGCCCCCGACCAGGCGGCGCGGGCACAGATACGCAGTATTTT. This sequence encodes CASSPRPGGAGTDTQYF.